This T cell receptor (beta chain) was recorded in a study of T cells after posttransplantation cyclophosphamide. Findings of the study overall: Blood and skin or GI T cell repertoires showed limited TRB overlap.

This clone has a count of ten or more. Its cognate antigen is unknown. CDR1 is SGHKS and CDR2 is YYEKEE in the germline V gene (reference sequence). The CDR3 extends over 13 amino acids. V lost 0 bases to trimming and J lost 4 bases, with 7 bases between them. Some clones are missing from TCRdb's copy, which holds only in-frame ones; the method was immunoSEQ multiplex PCR. The data show approximately 41,000 clones, with none appearing a single time. The sequence was obtained from a man aged 45-65 years in good health, CMV-negative, and a related stem cell transplant donor. V usage is TRBV5-5 and J usage is TRBJ1-2; D is unclear. The sequenced sample consisted of PBMCs. CDR3 DNA: TGTGCCAGCAGCTTGGCACAGACCTATGGCTACACCTTC. It encodes CASSLAQTYGYTF.